Presented here are 18 T cell receptor beta chains from one specimen sequenced in a study of T cell responses to AZD1222 COVID-19 vaccine. Here immunoSEQ multiplex PCR was the method, and the copy in TCRdb shows in-frame clones only, minus some. The sample records about 110,000 clones, roughly 84% being singletons. The starting material was peripheral blood, obtained on day 0 of AZD1222 vaccination. The receptors were gathered from an adult in good health.

V usage is TRBV6-2 or TRBV6-3 and J usage is TRBJ1-5; TRBD1 is a possible D gene (5 bases). Germline CDR1 MNHEY, CDR2 SVGEGT. The CDR3 runs to 15 residues. The V end lost 6 bases, the J end lost 0 bases, and 12 bases lay between the germline ends. CDR3 sequence (DNA): TGTGCCAGCAGGCCTGGGGGATATAGCAATCAGCCCCAGCATTTT. Its protein product is CASRPGGYSNQPQHF.

The gene calls are TRBV12-3 or TRBV12-4 and TRBJ2-7, with TRBD2 matching over 11 bases. V lost 6 bases, J lost 6 bases, and 4 bases stayed unmatched. The CDR3 extends over 13 amino acids. The CDR3 protein is CASRTSGMIEQYF. The CDR3 DNA follows: TGTGCCAGCAGGACTAGCGGGATGATCGAGCAGTACTTC.

V is TRBV12-5 and J is TRBJ2-3; 8 bases match TRBD2. The CDR3 has 14 residues. V lost 6 bases and J lost 2; bases outside the gene matches: 4. Germline V gene sequence: CDR1 LGHNT, CDR2 FRNRAP. CDR3 region: CASGLAGPTDTQYF. The CDR3 region has the DNA TGTGCTAGTGGCTTAGCGGGACCCACAGATACGCAGTATTTT. Full variable domain (outside the CDR3, taken from reference TRBV12-5 and TRBJ2-3): DARVTQTPRHKVTEMGQEVTMRCQPILGHNTVFWYRQTMMQGLELLAYFRNRAPLDDSGMPKDRFSAEMPDATLATLKIQPSEPRDSAVYFCASGLAGPTDTQYFGPGTRLTVL.

The CDR3 spells CASSPRSRVFGANVLTF. Here the CDR3 DNA reads TGTGCCAGTAGTCCGCGCTCCAGGGTTTTTGGGGCCAACGTCCTGACTTTC. The chain is built from TRBV19 and TRBJ2-6; perhaps TRBD1 as D (5 bases). The ends were cut back, 5 bases at V and 3 bases at J, with 17 bases in the middle. The CDR3 sequence is 17 residues long. Germline loops: CDR1 LNHDA, CDR2 SQIVND (reference sequence).

This chain uses TRBV7-9 with TRBJ1-1; 9 nucleotides match TRBD1. The junction had 6 bases not matched to a gene; V was cut back by 3 bases and J by 7 bases. CDR1 SEHNR and CDR2 FQNEAQ come from the germline V gene (reference sequence). This CDR3 has 14 amino acids. This CDR3 is CASSFPRTGVEAFF. The CDR3, as DNA: TGTGCCAGCAGCTTCCCCCGGACAGGGGTTGAAGCTTTCTTT.

This CDR3 is CASSYGQRRYNEQFF. CDR3 bases: TGTGCCAGCAGTTACGGACAGCGCCGCTACAATGAGCAGTTCTTC. The chain has TRBV6-2 or TRBV6-3 and TRBJ2-1; D might be TRBD1 (6 bases). The CDR3 consists of 15 residues. From germline, CDR1 is MNHEY and CDR2 SVGEGT. With 2 bases removed from V and 3 bases from J, the gap between germline ends came to 11 bases.

The chain uses TRBV4-1 and TRBJ2-7; the D gene is possibly TRBD2 (5 bases). The CDR3 consists of 13 residues. Trimming shortened V by 5 bases and J by 6 bases, and 14 bases separated the two germline ends. Germline CDR1 reads MGHRA; CDR2 reads YSYEKL. The CDR3 DNA reads as TGCGCCAGCAGCGCCCGGTCGGGGAGCGAGCAGTACTTC. This translates into CASSARSGSEQYF.

The CDR3: CASSPGTGRPNEKLFF. The CDR3 nucleotides read TGTGCCAGCAGCCCCGGGACAGGGCGGCCTAATGAAAAACTGTTTTTT. V gene TRBV7-9 combines with J gene TRBJ1-4; 9 positions agree with TRBD1. The CDR3 loop spans 16 amino acids. V lost 5 bases and J lost 3; bases outside the gene matches: 7. Germline loops: CDR1 SEHNR, CDR2 FQNEAQ (reference sequence).

The V call is TRBV18, the J call TRBJ1-3; D is unclear. The CDR3 spans 17 residues. Per the germline V gene, CDR1 is KGHSH and CDR2 is LQKENI. Trimming left V 6 bases short and J 2 bases short, with 20 bases between. The CDR3 nucleotides are TGTGCCAGCTCCCCCCCGGGCAGCGGCTTCACTGGAAACACCATATATTTT. Translating it yields CASSPPGSGFTGNTIYF.

The chain uses TRBV5-1 and TRBJ2-1; D ambiguous. Germline V lookup: CDR1 SGHRS, CDR2 YFSETQ. Trimming stripped 7 bases from V and 2 bases from J, with 13 bases between. The CDR3 length is 14 residues. The CDR3 reads CASSQTIPYNEQFF. The CDR3 DNA sequence: TGCGCCAGCTCTCAAACAATCCCCTACAATGAGCAGTTCTTC.

This clone occurred a few times. The CDR3 spells CASRKGNQPQHF. The CDR3 DNA reads TGTGCCAGCAGAAAAGGCAATCAGCCCCAGCATTTT. The V and J genes are TRBV27 and TRBJ1-5, with D uncertain. CDR1 is MNHEY and CDR2 is SMNVEV in the germline V gene (reference sequence). CDR3 length: 12 amino acids. The ends were cut back, 6 bases at V and 2 bases at J, with 5 bases in the middle.

The chain combines TRBV7-6 with TRBJ1-6, with D tentatively TRBD1 (6 bases). V was clipped by 1 base and J by 10 bases, with 14 bases between them. Germline loops: CDR1 SGHVS, CDR2 FNYEAQ. The CDR3 is made up of 15 amino acids. CDR3 DNA: TGTGCCAGCAGCTTAGGGACAGCGGACACATCACCCCTCCACTTT. This sequence encodes CASSLGTADTSPLHF.

This chain connects TRBV28 to TRBJ2-7; possibly TRBD1 or TRBD2 for D (5 bases each). Trimming stripped 10 bases from V and 6 bases from J, with 22 bases between. Germline loops: CDR1 MDHEN, CDR2 SYDVKM. CDR3 length: 14 residues. The CDR3 here is CATNDPGRSFEQYF. For the CDR3, the DNA is TGTGCCACCAACGACCCGGGACGGTCATTCGAGCAGTACTTC.

The V and J genes are TRBV5-8 and TRBJ2-1, with a possible D match to TRBD2 (5 bases). The CDR3 covers 15 residues. Looked up from germline, CDR1 is SGHTS and CDR2 is YDEGEE. Trimming pared 6 bases from V and 7 bases from J, leaving 20 bases between. CDR3 nucleotides: TGTGCCAGCAACTTCCTCTTAAACTTAGCGAATGAGCAGTTCTTC. Translating gives CASNFLLNLANEQFF.

The chain joins TRBV18 to TRBJ2-1; D may be TRBD1 (5 bases). The CDR3 covers 17 residues. Germline V gene lookup returns CDR1 KGHSH and CDR2 LQKENI. V was shortened by 0 bases and J by 5 bases, with 17 bases between the two germline ends. CDR3 loop: CASSPPSLSWGHNEQFF. Written as DNA, the CDR3 is TGTGCCAGCTCACCACCGTCGCTATCGTGGGGCCACAATGAGCAGTTCTTC.

This clone was detected once. The CDR3 loop is CASRGEEKLFF. For the CDR3, the DNA is TGTGCCAGCAGGGGAGAAGAAAAACTGTTTTTT. The chain employs TRBV12-3 or TRBV12-4 and TRBJ1-4; D remains ambiguous. The ends were cut back, 6 bases at V and 8 bases at J, with 7 bases in the middle. The CDR3 consists of 11 residues.

This chain uses TRBV10-3 with TRBJ2-7, with D possibly being TRBD1 (6 bases). Trimming took off 8 bases at V and 6 bases at J, with 14 bases between the two ends. Germline loops: CDR1 ENHRY, CDR2 SYGVKD. This CDR3 comprises 12 residues. The DNA for the CDR3 is TGTGCCATCGGGGTCGACAGGTCCGAGCAGTACTTC. This encodes CAIGVDRSEQYF.

This rearrangement joins TRBV5-1 to TRBJ2-7, with D perhaps matching TRBD2 (6 bases). The CDR3 totals 15 residues. CDR1 and CDR2 (germline): SGHRS, YFSETQ. V lost 4 bases and J lost 6, with 20 bases in between. CDR3 protein: CASSRDIGLGGEQYF. The CDR3, as DNA: TGCGCCAGCAGCCGGGATATCGGACTGGGAGGCGAGCAGTACTTC.